Shown below are 27 T cell receptor beta chains from a single sample sequenced in a study of graft-versus-host responses after intestinal transplantation. Using immunoSEQ multiplex PCR, the repertoire was profiled, and TCRdb retains in-frame clones only, with some absent. Of about 30,000 clones in the sample, approximately 80% were seen once. Intraepithelial lymphocytes and lamina propria lymphocytes were released through processing of graft tissue. This sample comprised ileum tissue, obtained 98 days after intestinal transplantation. The origin of the receptors is a human patient who received an intestinal transplant, so some T cells may come from the graft donor.

This chain connects TRBV5-6 to TRBJ1-3; D is unresolved. The germline V and J ends were trimmed by 4 bases and 0 bases, with 11 bases remaining between them. CDR3 size: 15 residues. Germline CDR1 SGHDT, CDR2 YYEEEE. The CDR3 DNA follows: TGTGCCAGCAGCGTAGAGGGTAACTCTGGAAACACCATATATTTT. Translated: CASSVEGNSGNTIYF.

This rearrangement joins TRBV29-1 to TRBJ2-7, with D perhaps TRBD1 (6 bases). With 4 bases removed from V and 3 bases from J, the gap between germline ends came to 10 bases. The CDR3 spans 12 residues. CDR1 SQVTM and CDR2 ANQGSEA come from the germline V gene. The CDR3: CSVVAGDYEQYF. Here the CDR3 DNA reads TGCAGCGTTGTGGCAGGGGACTACGAGCAGTACTTC.

This clone has a single count. V gene TRBV25-1 combines with J gene TRBJ2-7; D remains unclear. Trimming removed 6 bases at V and 7 bases at J, with 13 bases between. The CDR3 is made up of 12 amino acids. Germline V gene lookup returns CDR1 MGHDK and CDR2 SYGVNS. The CDR3 here is CASSPPTQEQYF. CDR3 bases: TGTGCCAGCAGCCCCCCAACTCAAGAGCAGTACTTC.

The chain combines TRBV10-3 with TRBJ1-3; D not resolved. Germline V gene data show CDR1 as ENHRY and CDR2 as SYGVKD. This CDR3 comprises 14 residues. V was trimmed by 3 bases and J by 0 bases, leaving 6 bases between them. CDR3 loop: CAISDARSGNTIYF. The CDR3 region has the DNA TGTGCCATCAGTGACGCCCGCTCTGGAAACACCATATATTTT.

As concerns this clone: The same CDR3 also results from other DNA sequences found in this sample. The chain couples TRBV7-2 to TRBJ1-5; D is unclear. Trimming took off 6 bases at V and 0 bases at J, with 6 bases between the two ends. The CDR3 is 13 amino acids. The germline CDR1 and CDR2 sequences are SGHTA and FQGNSA. The CDR3 sequence: CASSRNSNQPQHF. As DNA, the CDR3 is TGTGCCAGCAGTCGAAATAGCAATCAGCCCCAGCATTTT.

The chain uses TRBV11-2 and TRBJ2-7; 10 positions match TRBD1. V lost 1 base to trimming and J lost 3 bases; unmatched junction nucleotides: 6. In germline, CDR1 is SGHAT, CDR2 FQNNGV. The CDR3 is made up of 16 amino acids. CDR3 nucleotide sequence: TGTGCCAGCAGCTTAGTTCTGGGACAGGGGAACTACGAGCAGTACTTC. The encoded protein is CASSLVLGQGNYEQYF.

The J gene is TRBJ2-7, the V gene TRBV5-1; the match to TRBD2 covers 8 bases. This CDR3 has 15 residues. V was clipped by 4 bases and J by 4 bases; unmatched bases: 10. Germline CDR1 reads SGHRS; CDR2 reads YFSETQ. The CDR3 DNA reads as TGCGCCAGCAGCGATCGGGGGGGCGTTGCATACGAGCAGTACTTC. Residues: CASSDRGGVAYEQYF. The full variable domain, rest sourced from reference TRBV5-1 and TRBJ2-7, is KAGVTQTPRYLIKTRGQQVTLSCSPISGHRSVSWYQQTPGQGLQFLFEYFSETQRNKGNFPGRFSGRQFSNSRSEMNVSTLELGDSALYLCASSDRGGVAYEQYFGPGTRLTVT.

The chain joins TRBV6-1 to TRBJ1-2, with D perhaps matching TRBD1 (5 bases). V was pared by 4 bases and J by 9 bases, with 12 bases between. The CDR3 is 12 residues long. Germline values: CDR1 MNHNS, CDR2 SASEGT. CDR3 coding DNA: TGTGCCAGCAGTGGGGGGAGCCGCAGCTACACCTTC. Protein sequence: CASSGGSRSYTF.

The chain joins TRBV6-4 to TRBJ1-1, with 7 bases matching TRBD1. CDR3 length: 14 residues. Germline V gives CDR1 MRHNA, CDR2 SNTAGT. V dropped 3 bases and J dropped 6; count of bases not matched to a gene: 7. For the CDR3, the DNA is TGTGCCAGCAGTGAAGGGGGCGGAGGCGCTGAAGCTTTCTTT. As protein: CASSEGGGGAEAFF.

The V and J genes are TRBV5-8 and TRBJ1-1, with D uncertain. The CDR3 is made up of 15 amino acids. Trimming removed 4 bases at V and 0 bases at J, with 13 bases between. Germline V gene lookup returns CDR1 SGHTS and CDR2 YDEGEE. CDR3 in amino acids: CASSHQQLLNTEAFF. CDR3 nucleotides: TGTGCCAGCAGCCATCAGCAGTTACTGAACACTGAAGCTTTCTTT.

The V and J genes are TRBV6-1 and TRBJ2-7; D remains ambiguous. The V end was cut by 1 base, the J end by 1 base, with 11 bases between. The CDR3 has 15 amino acids. CDR1 is MNHNS, CDR2 SASEGT, per germline. The CDR3 here is CASSEDQWRSYEQYF. In DNA form, the CDR3 reads TGTGCCAGCAGTGAAGATCAGTGGAGATCCTACGAGCAGTACTTC.

This chain links TRBV7-3 with TRBJ1-1; unclear D gene. Germline CDR1 reads SGHTA; CDR2 reads FQGTGA. The CDR3 is 14 amino acids. Trimming pared 5 bases from V and 4 bases from J, leaving 14 bases between. DNA of the CDR3: TGTGCCAGCAGCCCCGAAGGATTTAGCACTGAAGCTTTCTTT. It translates to CASSPEGFSTEAFF.

This clone was counted between two and nine times. The chain is built from TRBV15 and TRBJ2-2, with D perhaps being TRBD1 or TRBD2 (6 bases each). Trimming removed 2 bases at V and 5 bases at J, with 15 bases between. CDR1 and CDR2 (germline): LNHNV, YYDKDF (reference sequence). CDR3 length equals 16 residues. CDR3 bases: TGTGCCACCAGCAGATTTGGTCAGGGGAGGACCGGGGAGCTGTTTTTT. Translation gives CATSRFGQGRTGELFF.

The V call is TRBV7-9, the J call TRBJ1-5, with a weak D call TRBD1 (5 bases). CDR3 size: 10 residues. CDR1 is SEHNR, CDR2 FQNEAQ, per germline (reference sequence). V lost 2 bases, J lost 16 bases, and 9 bases lay in between. The CDR3 protein is CASSLIQGHF. CDR3 in DNA: TGTGCCAGCAGCTTAATCCAGGGACATTTT.

This chain joins TRBV27 and TRBJ2-2, with TRBD1 as a possible D gene (6 bases). V lost 3 bases, J lost 6 bases, and 8 bases lay in between. Germline CDR1 MNHEY, CDR2 SMNVEV (reference sequence). The CDR3 consists of 13 residues. Here the CDR3 reads CASSLTGAGELFF. The CDR3 bases are TGTGCCAGCAGTTTGACAGGTGCCGGGGAGCTGTTTTTT.

The chain couples TRBV9 to TRBJ1-1; no definite D call. With 4 bases removed from V and 5 bases from J, the gap between germline ends came to 15 bases. The V gene's germline CDR1 is SGDLS and CDR2 YYNGEE. CDR3 size: 14 residues. The CDR3 nucleotides read TGTGCCAGCAGCTATACCGGGATCTCAACTGAAGCTTTCTTT. This sequence encodes CASSYTGISTEAFF.

This clone was observed once. This rearrangement joins TRBV29-1 to TRBJ1-5, with 7 nucleotides matching TRBD1. This CDR3 comprises 15 residues. V dropped 4 bases and J dropped 3; count of bases not matched to a gene: 9. Germline CDR1 and CDR2: SQVTM and ANQGSEA. The CDR3 DNA reads TGCAGCGTTGCCCTCGTAACAGGGGACAATCAGCCCCAGCATTTT. It is translated as CSVALVTGDNQPQHF.

The V and J genes are TRBV6-1 and TRBJ2-7; no reliable D call. This CDR3 is 12 amino acids long. CDR1 and CDR2 (germline): MNHNS, SASEGT. With 4 bases removed from V and 2 bases from J, the gap between germline ends came to 6 bases. CDR3 DNA: TGTGCCAGCAGTGTGACAACCTACGAGCAGTACTTC. Encoded protein: CASSVTTYEQYF.

The rearrangement uses TRBV6-1 and TRBJ1-5; no firm D call. Trimming left V 4 bases short and J 3 bases short, with 10 bases between. The germline V gene has CDR1 MNHNS and CDR2 SASEGT. The CDR3 sequence is 14 residues long. CDR3 DNA sequence: TGTGCCAGCAGTGTTAACAGCTACAATCAGCCCCAGCATTTT. Translated, it gives CASSVNSYNQPQHF.

This clone appeared a few times. The chain has TRBV5-1 and TRBJ1-1; 7 nucleotides line up with TRBD1. V dropped 0 bases and J dropped 9; count of bases not matched to a gene: 5. This CDR3 comprises 13 residues. Germline V gene lookup returns CDR1 SGHRS and CDR2 YFSETQ. In DNA form, the CDR3 reads TGCGCCAGCAGCTTGGACAGGGGCGGTAAAGCTTTCTTT. It specifies CASSLDRGGKAFF. Looking up the rest from reference TRBV5-1 and TRBJ1-1 gives the full variable domain: KAGVTQTPRYLIKTRGQQVTLSCSPISGHRSVSWYQQTPGQGLQFLFEYFSETQRNKGNFPGRFSGRQFSNSRSEMNVSTLELGDSALYLCASSLDRGGKAFFGQGTRLTVV.

CDR3 sequence reads: CASSQEGVGVTEAFF. CDR3 coding DNA: TGCGCCAGCAGCCAAGAGGGGGTCGGGGTCACTGAAGCTTTCTTT. V and J are TRBV4-1 and TRBJ1-1; maybe TRBD1 (5 bases). This CDR3 spans 15 amino acids. Germline lookup yields CDR1 MGHRA and CDR2 YSYEKL. Trimming pared 0 bases from V and 4 bases from J, leaving 12 bases between.

This rearrangement joins TRBV5-1 to TRBJ2-7; 8 bases are a match to TRBD1. V shed 0 bases, J shed 0 bases, and the junction held 8 bases outside the gene matches. The CDR3 has 17 residues. CDR1 and CDR2 (germline): SGHRS, YFSETQ. Written as DNA, the CDR3 is TGCGCCAGCAGCTTGGCGGGACAGGACGGGCTCTCCTACGAGCAGTACTTC. Residues: CASSLAGQDGLSYEQYF. Looking up the rest from reference TRBV5-1 and TRBJ2-7 gives the full variable domain: KAGVTQTPRYLIKTRGQQVTLSCSPISGHRSVSWYQQTPGQGLQFLFEYFSETQRNKGNFPGRFSGRQFSNSRSEMNVSTLELGDSALYLCASSLAGQDGLSYEQYFGPGTRLTVT.

The chain carries TRBV29-1 and TRBJ2-5; D unclear. From germline, CDR1 is SQVTM and CDR2 ANQGSEA. The CDR3 runs 11 residues. V shed 5 bases and J shed 2 bases, with 6 bases lying between them. The CDR3 DNA follows: TGCAGCGTTCCGATTCAAGAGACCCAGTACTTC. Translation gives CSVPIQETQYF. Using reference TRBV29-1 and TRBJ2-5 for the parts outside the CDR3, the full variable domain is SAVISQKPSRDICQRGTSLTIQCQVDSQVTMMFWYRQQPGQSLTLIATANQGSEATYESGFVIDKFPISRPNLTFSTLTVSNMSPEDSSIYLCSVPIQETQYFGPGTRLLVL.

The chain combines TRBV19 with TRBJ2-1, with D possibly being TRBD1 (5 bases). The V gene's germline CDR1 is LNHDA and CDR2 SQIVND (reference sequence). Trimming took 4 bases from V and 0 from J, leaving 10 bases between them. There are 15 residues in the CDR3. The CDR3 region is CASSTGQSSYNEQFF. The CDR3, as DNA: TGTGCCAGTAGTACAGGACAAAGCTCCTACAATGAGCAGTTCTTC.

This chain joins TRBV28 and TRBJ1-2, with D perhaps TRBD1 (6 bases). The CDR3 runs 15 residues. Per germline, CDR1 MDHEN and CDR2 SYDVKM. Trimming pared 6 bases from V and 1 base from J, leaving 15 bases between. The CDR3 coding sequence is TGTGCCAGCAGAACAGGGTTCAACGTTAACTATGGCTACACCTTC. It codes for CASRTGFNVNYGYTF.

The chain links TRBV2 to TRBJ1-6, with D unclear. Germline CDR1 is SNHLY and CDR2 is FYNNEI. The V gene lost 0 bases and the J gene lost 2 bases, with 14 bases spanning the gap. The CDR3 spans 18 residues. The CDR3 spells CASSEALGSSAYNSPLHF. The CDR3 nucleotides read TGTGCCAGCAGTGAAGCATTGGGGTCGAGTGCCTATAATTCACCCCTCCACTTT. The variable domain in full, completed from reference TRBV2 and TRBJ1-6, reads EPEVTQTPSHQVTQMGQEVILRCVPISNHLYFYWYRQILGQKVEFLVSFYNNEISEKSEIFDDQFSVERPDGSNFTLKIRSTKLEDSAMYFCASSEALGSSAYNSPLHFGNGTRLTVT.

There are a few counts of this clone. V and J are TRBV2 and TRBJ2-3; the D is unclear. The CDR3 is 13 amino acids. Germline CDR1 SNHLY, CDR2 FYNNEI. Trimming stripped 11 bases from V and 2 bases from J, with 14 bases between. The CDR3 sequence: CAQTRPITDTQYF. The DNA for the CDR3 is TGTGCCCAGACCCGACCAATCACAGATACGCAGTATTTT.